What follows are 25 T cell receptor beta chains derived from one specimen sequenced in a study of blood T cell repertoires in COVID-19. This table comes from immunoSEQ multiplex PCR, and its TCRdb copy is limited to in-frame clones, with some not included. The profile shows 15,000 to 25,000 clones, 75% to 85% of them singletons. Sequenced sample: peripheral blood. The receptors were gathered from a man older than 75 with acute or convalescent COVID-19.

The chain recombines TRBV27 with TRBJ1-2, with D maybe TRBD1 (6 bases). The CDR3 has 12 residues. CDR1 and CDR2 (germline): MNHEY, SMNVEV (reference sequence). Deletions cut 6 bases from V and 2 bases from J, with 7 bases between. For the CDR3, the DNA is TGTGCCAGCAGCACAGGGAACTATGGCTACACCTTC. Protein product: CASSTGNYGYTF.

The chain combines TRBV5-1 with TRBJ1-4; 12 nucleotides line up with TRBD1. The germline gives CDR1 SGHRS, CDR2 YFSETQ. V trimming: 4 bases; J trimming: 7 bases; junction bases outside the gene matches: 8. CDR3 length: 16 residues. CDR3 region: CASSTGTGGGGEKLFF. CDR3 DNA: TGCGCCAGCAGCACGGGGACAGGGGGCGGTGGTGAAAAACTGTTTTTT.

CDR3 DNA sequence: TGTGCCAGCAGCTTAGATCGGGTATCACCCCTCCACTTT. Translated: CASSLDRVSPLHF. J is TRBJ1-6 and V is TRBV7-2; D ambiguous. V dropped 1 base and J dropped 10 bases, with 8 bases sitting between them. Germline loops: CDR1 SGHTA, CDR2 FQGNSA. This CDR3 has 13 amino acids.

This sequence joins TRBV21-1 and TRBJ2-1; TRBD2, the D gene given by the table, was not confirmed from the DNA. TRBV21-1 is a pseudogene locus. The CDR3 has 17 residues. The CDR3 region has the DNA TGTGCCAGCAGCAAAGTTCGAGGGAGCCAATCCTACAATGAGCAGTTCTTC. Its protein product is CASSKVRGSQSYNEQFF.

V is TRBV7-2 and J is TRBJ2-5; 8 bases agree with TRBD2. The CDR3 runs to 14 residues. CDR1 and CDR2 from the germline V gene are SGHTA and FQGNSA. The J segment lost 5 bases and the V segment lost 3 bases, leaving 5 bases of the junction unmatched. The CDR3 nucleotides are TGTGCCAGCAGCTTTAGCGGGGTAAAGGAGACCCAGTACTTC. It codes for CASSFSGVKETQYF.

V usage is TRBV28 and J usage is TRBJ1-5; 9 bases agree with TRBD1. With V trimmed by 6 bases and J by 1 base, 4 bases remained unmatched. The V gene's germline CDR1 is MDHEN and CDR2 SYDVKM. This CDR3 contains 15 residues. The CDR3 here is CASSPTGGSNQPQHF. As DNA, the CDR3 is TGTGCCAGCAGCCCGACAGGGGGAAGCAATCAGCCCCAGCATTTT.

This chain's CDR3 is CASSYSGAGNTEAFF. CDR3 DNA: TGTGCCAGCAGTTACTCGGGGGCGGGGAACACTGAAGCTTTCTTT. The V call is TRBV6-5, the J call TRBJ1-1, with D possibly being TRBD1 (6 bases). The CDR3 sequence is 15 residues long. Germline assignment: CDR1 MNHEY and CDR2 SVGAGI. V lost 0 bases to trimming and J lost 1 base, with 9 bases between them.

This clone was observed a single time. The chain employs TRBV5-1 and TRBJ1-3; no clear D gene. Per the germline V gene, CDR1 is SGHRS and CDR2 is YFSETQ. The CDR3 has 13 amino acids. The V end was cut by 4 bases, the J end by 2 bases, with 7 bases between. CDR3 sequence (DNA): TGCGCCAGCAGCCCTTCCCCTGGAAACACCATATATTTT. This encodes CASSPSPGNTIYF.

The chain has TRBV4-3 and TRBJ2-7; D gene uncertain. Germline V gives CDR1 LGHNA, CDR2 YSLEER. V dropped 0 bases and J dropped 4 bases, with 10 bases sitting between them. The CDR3 spans 14 residues. CDR3 sequence (DNA): TGCGCCAGCAGCCAAGATCATGGCTTTTACGAGCAGTACTTC. It yields the protein CASSQDHGFYEQYF.

The V and J genes are TRBV30 and TRBJ2-7; 9 bases map to TRBD1. V shed 5 bases and J 5 bases; nucleotides not matched to a gene: 7. The CDR3 is 13 residues long. Germline values: CDR1 GTSNPN, CDR2 SVGIG (reference sequence). The CDR3 coding sequence is TGTGCCTGGGCCCGGGACAGGGTAGACGAGCAGTACGTC. It is translated as CAWARDRVDEQYV.

This chain links TRBV5-1 with TRBJ2-1, with 8 bases that match TRBD1. This CDR3 spans 18 amino acids. The ends lost 3 bases at V and 3 bases at J; junction bases unmatched: 14. Germline V CDR1 and CDR2: SGHRS, YFSETQ. The CDR3 sequence is CASSYLTFLDRDYNEQFF. The CDR3 DNA reads TGCGCCAGCAGCTACCTAACCTTTTTGGACAGGGACTACAATGAGCAGTTCTTC.

This chain connects TRBV7-2 to TRBJ2-3; 12 nucleotides match TRBD2. Per the germline V gene, CDR1 is SGHTA and CDR2 is FQGNSA. Germline trimming cut 0 bases from V and 3 bases from J; bases unmatched to any gene: 10. This CDR3 is 19 amino acids long. The CDR3, as DNA: TGTGCCAGCAGCTTAGCACGGTCTAGCGGGAGGGCGGCGACAGATACGCAGTATTTT. Protein: CASSLARSSGRAATDTQYF.

V is TRBV11-3 and J is TRBJ2-2; 7 bases are a match to TRBD2. The CDR3 totals 16 residues. Germline V gene sequence: CDR1 SGHNT, CDR2 YENEEA. With 1 base clipped from V and 3 bases from J, the junction kept 5 bases outside the gene matches. The CDR3 DNA reads TGTGCCAGCAGCTTAGCGACTAGCAGGCACACCGGGGAGCTGTTTTTT. Protein product: CASSLATSRHTGELFF.

This clone has a handful of counts. The rearrangement uses TRBV6-2 or TRBV6-3 and TRBJ1-2; D gene unclear. The V gene lost 5 bases and the J gene lost 4 bases, with 8 bases spanning the gap. CDR1 and CDR2 from the germline V gene are MNHEY and SVGEGT. CDR3 length: 12 amino acids. CDR3 in amino acids: CASSTRSYGYTF. CDR3 in DNA: TGTGCCAGCAGTACTAGATCCTATGGCTACACCTTC.

The V and J genes are TRBV15 and TRBJ2-6; D is unresolved. The CDR3 has 16 amino acids. Germline lookup yields CDR1 LNHNV and CDR2 YYDKDF (reference sequence). V was clipped by 4 bases and J by 1 base, with 11 bases between them. The CDR3 sequence: CATSMGRRSGANVLTF. The CDR3 DNA sequence: TGTGCCACCAGCATGGGCAGAAGGTCTGGGGCCAACGTCCTGACTTTC.

This sequence joins TRBV28 and TRBJ1-5, with 8 bases fitting TRBD1. With V trimmed by 2 bases and J by 1 base, 4 bases remained unmatched. This CDR3 spans 16 amino acids. Germline assignment: CDR1 MDHEN and CDR2 SYDVKM. CDR3 nucleotide sequence: TGTGCCAGCAGTTTAACCGGGACAGGAAGCAATCAGCCCCAGCATTTT. The encoded protein is CASSLTGTGSNQPQHF.

V gene TRBV3-1 (or the pseudogene TRBV3-2) combines with J gene TRBJ2-5, with 7 bases that match TRBD1. Trimming at V came to 4 bases and at J to 1 base, leaving 6 bases not matched to a gene. The CDR3 runs to 15 residues. Germline CDR1 LGHDT, CDR2 YNNKEL (reference sequence). The CDR3 spells CASSLRQGSQETQYF. CDR3 bases: TGTGCCAGCAGCCTACGACAGGGATCCCAAGAGACCCAGTACTTC.

This clone was seen just once. The CDR3 loop is CANQRVQSSYEQYF. The CDR3 bases are TGTGCCAACCAGCGGGTTCAGAGCTCCTACGAGCAGTACTTC. The chain couples TRBV13 to TRBJ2-7, with D possibly matching TRBD2 (6 bases). V was trimmed by 10 bases and J by 0 bases, leaving 16 bases between them. The CDR3 extends over 14 amino acids. CDR1 and CDR2 (germline): PRHDT, FYEKMQ (reference sequence). The full variable domain, with the rest looked up from reference TRBV13 and TRBJ2-7, is AAGVIQSPRHLIKEKRETATLKCYPIPRHDTVYWYQQGPGQDPQFLISFYEKMQSDKGSIPDRFSAQQFSDYHSELNMSSLELGDSALYFCANQRVQSSYEQYFGPGTRLTVT.

V usage is TRBV5-1 and J usage is TRBJ2-5; 8 bases match TRBD2. The CDR3 consists of 17 residues. The ends lost 1 base at V and 1 base at J; junction bases unmatched: 9. CDR1 is SGHRS, CDR2 YFSETQ, per germline. CDR3 nucleotides: TGCGCCAGCAGCTTGTCGGGTGGTAGCGGGACCCAAGAGACCCAGTACTTC. This encodes CASSLSGGSGTQETQYF.

This chain's CDR3 is CAIMAGVHEQFF. CDR3 sequence (DNA): TGTGCCATCATGGCGGGAGTCCATGAGCAGTTCTTC. The V and J genes are TRBV10-3 and TRBJ2-1; 7 bases match TRBD2. J gave up 8 bases and V 7 bases, and 5 bases lay outside the gene matches. This CDR3 region has 12 residues. The germline gives CDR1 ENHRY, CDR2 SYGVKD.

This chain links TRBV5-1 with TRBJ1-2, with 7 positions matching TRBD1. CDR1 SGHRS and CDR2 YFSETQ come from the germline V gene. The CDR3 is made up of 15 amino acids. Trimming took 5 bases from V and 8 from J; bases not matched to a gene: 15. The CDR3 here is CASRTRDSRRTGYTF. The CDR3 nucleotides are TGCGCCAGCAGAACTAGGGACAGCCGGCGGACGGGCTACACCTTC. The complete variable domain, with remaining parts taken from reference TRBV5-1 and TRBJ1-2, reads KAGVTQTPRYLIKTRGQQVTLSCSPISGHRSVSWYQQTPGQGLQFLFEYFSETQRNKGNFPGRFSGRQFSNSRSEMNVSTLELGDSALYLCASRTRDSRRTGYTFGSGTRLTVV.

The CDR3 sequence is CATSRGDTSSGNTIYF. CDR3 bases: TGTGCCACCAGCAGGGGCGACACGTCCTCTGGAAACACCATATATTTT. V and J are TRBV15 and TRBJ1-3; D is undetermined. The CDR3 is 16 amino acids. Germline V gene sequence: CDR1 LNHNV, CDR2 YYDKDF (reference sequence). With 3 bases removed from V and 0 bases from J, the gap between germline ends came to 12 bases.

This clone was counted a single time. The V and J genes are TRBV28 and TRBJ1-6; tentatively, D is TRBD1 (5 bases). CDR3 length: 17 amino acids. Germline loops: CDR1 MDHEN, CDR2 SYDVKM. The ends were cut back, 2 bases at V and 0 bases at J, with 11 bases in the middle. CDR3 sequence (DNA): TGTGCCAGCAGTTTAGGGGGGGGAAACTCCTATAATTCACCCCTCCACTTT. It codes for CASSLGGGNSYNSPLHF.

This clone was seen once. This rearrangement joins TRBV28 to TRBJ1-4; D is perhaps TRBD1 (5 bases). The CDR3 has 16 amino acids. CDR1 is MDHEN, CDR2 SYDVKM, per germline. V was clipped by 3 bases and J by 3 bases, with 14 bases between them. The CDR3 protein is CASSFVRVSSNEKLFF. CDR3 DNA: TGTGCCAGCAGTTTTGTCAGGGTCTCATCTAATGAAAAACTGTTTTTT.

The rearrangement links TRBV28 to TRBJ2-5, with D possibly being TRBD2 (5 bases). The CDR3 contains 15 residues. With 4 bases removed from V and 5 bases from J, the gap between germline ends came to 17 bases. The germline V gene has CDR1 MDHEN and CDR2 SYDVKM. In nucleotides, the CDR3 is TGTGCCAGCAGTTACGGGGTTGGAGAGCGGGAGACCCAGTACTTC. It yields the protein CASSYGVGERETQYF.